This is a list of T cell receptor beta chains from one sample in a study of cytomegalovirus exposure and HLA in healthy donors. Profiling relied on immunoSEQ multiplex PCR, and the TCRdb table lists in-frame clones only, not all of them. The table lists 240,000 or so clones, 82% of them singletons, with 5% to 6% in the top ten. Input material: PBMCs. The receptors originated from a woman aged 40 to 50 in good health and CMV-seropositive. The CDR3 runs from the conserved cysteine through the conserved F or W. A D gene is named only where the DNA matches it firmly. The size of a clone is reported for some rows only, either as once, few or many, or as a class for expanded clones.

V gene	clone size	D gene	J gene	CDR3 protein	CDR3 DNA
TRBV30	.	TRBD1	TRBJ1-1	CAWNRGTEAFF	TGTGCCTGGAACAGGGGCACTGAAGCTTTCTTT
TRBV19	.	TRBD2	TRBJ2-2	CASSMYSGRPGELFF	TGTGCCAGTAGTATGTATAGCGGGAGGCCCGGGGAGCTGTTTTTT
TRBV7-3	.	TRBD1	TRBJ1-1	CASSAGQGAASEAFF	TGTGCCAGCAGCGCTGGACAGGGGGCGGCCTCTGAAGCTTTCTTT
TRBV5-1	.	.	TRBJ2-3	CASSLSPGIMTDTQYF	TGCGCCAGCAGCTTGTCTCCCGGTATCATGACAGATACGCAGTATTTT
TRBV5-8	.	TRBD1	TRBJ1-5	CASSWGQNNQPQHF	TGTGCCAGCAGCTGGGGACAGAACAATCAGCCCCAGCATTTT
TRBV6-6	few	TRBD2	TRBJ2-1	CASSQRGVLYNEQFF	TGTGCCAGCAGTCAGCGGGGGGTCCTGTACAATGAGCAGTTCTTC
TRBV30	.	.	TRBJ2-7	CAWAGGGVYEQYF	TGTGCCTGGGCCGGAGGCGGGGTCTACGAGCAGTACTTC
TRBV28	.	TRBD1	TRBJ2-5	CASSRGQTGIETQYF	TGTGCCAGCAGCCGAGGGCAGACAGGGATAGAGACCCAGTACTTC
TRBV4-1	.	TRBD1	TRBJ2-7	CASRQTGGYEQYF	TGCGCCAGCAGACAGACAGGGGGCTACGAGCAGTACTTC
TRBV27	.	TRBD1	TRBJ2-1	CASSLSGPGPPAYRGQFF	TGTGCCAGCAGTTTATCCGGCCCGGGACCGCCAGCATACAGGGGGCAGTTCTTC
TRBV4-1	.	.	TRBJ1-4	CASSTGLANEKLFF	TGCGCCAGCAGCACAGGGTTAGCGAATGAAAAACTGTTTTTT
TRBV7-3	.	.	TRBJ2-3	CASSFEEGDTQYF	TGTGCCAGCAGCTTCGAGGAGGGAGATACGCAGTATTTT
TRBV7-9	.	.	TRBJ2-3	CASSPRGPDTQYF	TGTGCCAGCAGCCCCAGGGGCCCAGATACGCAGTATTTT
TRBV5-8	few	TRBD1	TRBJ2-7	CASSFGTDSYEQYF	TGTGCCAGCAGCTTCGGGACAGACTCCTACGAGCAGTACTTC
TRBV18	.	TRBD1	TRBJ1-2	CASSPRQGEGYTF	TGTGCCAGCTCACCGAGACAGGGAGAAGGCTACACCTTC
TRBV28	.	.	TRBJ1-3	CATSGTIGNTIYF	TGTGCCACCTCCGGGACAATTGGAAACACCATATATTTT
TRBV28	few	.	TRBJ2-2	CASKQGITGELFF	TGTGCCAGCAAGCAGGGAATCACCGGGGAGCTGTTTTTT
TRBV19	.	.	TRBJ1-1	CASSQGRAFF	TGTGCCAGTAGTCAGGGAAGGGCTTTCTTT
TRBV7-3	.	.	TRBJ1-1	CASSFGPMNTEAFF	TGTGCCAGCAGCTTTGGGCCGATGAACACTGAAGCTTTCTTT
TRBV19	.	TRBD1	TRBJ1-2	CASSIVDRGNYGYTF	TGTGCCAGTAGTATCGTGGACAGGGGGAACTATGGCTACACCTTC
TRBV7-9	.	TRBD2	TRBJ2-1	CASSSAGEDEQFF	TGTGCCAGCAGCTCAGCGGGAGAGGATGAGCAGTTCTTC
TRBV27	.	TRBD2	TRBJ2-2	CASSLSGTTNTGELFF	TGTGCCAGCAGTTTATCAGGGACTACGAACACCGGGGAGCTGTTTTTT
TRBV9	once	TRBD1	TRBJ1-2	CASSRSAGGNYGYTF	TGTGCCAGCAGCAGATCGGCAGGGGGAAACTATGGCTACACCTTC
TRBV9	.	TRBD1	TRBJ1-1	CASSPTGGTEAFF	TGTGCCAGCAGCCCTACAGGGGGCACTGAAGCTTTCTTT
TRBV7-8	.	.	TRBJ2-7	CASSLATRGHEQYF	TGTGCCAGCAGCTTAGCAACCAGGGGCCACGAGCAGTACTTC
TRBV6-5	.	TRBD1	TRBJ1-5	CASSSRDRGLDQPQHF	TGTGCCAGCAGTTCCCGGGACAGGGGGCTCGATCAGCCCCAGCATTTT
TRBV21-1	few	.	TRBJ2-1	CASSEPKTGARSYNEQFF	TGTGCCAGCAGCGAACCTAAAACAGGGGCCCGATCCTACAATGAGCAGTTCTTC
TRBV27	.	TRBD1	TRBJ1-6	CASSRFRQGETLHF	TGTGCCAGCAGCAGGTTCAGACAGGGCGAAACTCTCCACTTT
TRBV2	.	.	TRBJ1-1	CASRASRGRGTEAFF	TGTGCCAGCAGGGCCTCCCGGGGGAGGGGGACTGAAGCTTTCTTT
TRBV6-6	.	.	TRBJ2-1	CASSYLLRADEQFF	TGTGCCAGCAGTTACCTTCTGAGGGCCGATGAGCAGTTCTTC
TRBV4-1	.	.	TRBJ2-7	CASSQVGSLYEQYF	TGCGCCAGCAGCCAAGTTGGCAGTCTCTACGAGCAGTACTTC
TRBV7-3	.	TRBD2	TRBJ2-7	CASSPSGREFHEQYF	TGTGCCAGCAGCCCAAGCGGGAGGGAATTCCACGAGCAGTACTTC
TRBV11-2	.	.	TRBJ2-1	CASRPLGGNEQFF	TGTGCCAGCAGGCCGTTGGGGGGCAATGAGCAGTTCTTC
TRBV11-2	few	TRBD1	TRBJ1-3	CASSPRTGGYSGNTIYF	TGTGCCAGCAGCCCCCGGACAGGGGGCTATTCTGGAAACACCATATATTTT
TRBV19	.	TRBD1	TRBJ1-6	CASSSGTGSNSPLHF	TGTGCCAGTAGTTCCGGGACAGGGTCAAATTCACCCCTCCACTTT
TRBV7-8	.	TRBD2	TRBJ2-5	CASSFRAGDQETQYF	TGTGCCAGCAGCTTTAGAGCGGGGGACCAAGAGACCCAGTACTTC
TRBV25-1	.	.	TRBJ2-7	CASSFLSEQYF	TGTGCCAGCAGTTTTTTATCCGAGCAGTACTTC
TRBV5-8	.	.	TRBJ1-6	CASRPFWGGSF	TGTGCCAGCAGGCCCTTTTGGGGCGGATCCTTT
TRBV9	.	TRBD1	TRBJ1-2	CASSVGALGQGDYGYTF	TGTGCCAGCAGCGTAGGAGCCCTCGGACAGGGCGACTATGGCTACACCTTC
TRBV6-1	.	.	TRBJ1-5	CATSRQANQPQHF	TGTGCTACCTCTAGACAGGCGAATCAGCCCCAGCATTTT
TRBV4-2	few	TRBD2	TRBJ2-2	CASSYSGDIGELFF	TGTGCCAGCAGCTATAGCGGGGATATTGGGGAGCTGTTTTTT
TRBV10-3	.	.	TRBJ1-5	CAIRGTGINQPQHF	TGTGCCATCCGGGGGACGGGGATCAATCAGCCCCAGCATTTT
TRBV11-1	.	.	TRBJ1-2	CASEQYRGYGYTF	TGTGCCAGCGAACAATACCGGGGCTATGGCTACACCTTC
TRBV6-1	.	.	TRBJ1-1	CASISPGRRDTEAFF	TGTGCCAGCATTTCTCCGGGGAGACGAGACACTGAAGCTTTCTTT
TRBV18	once	.	TRBJ2-3	CASSRGLHTDTQYF	TGTGCCAGCTCACGAGGACTCCACACAGATACGCAGTATTTT
TRBV10-1	.	.	TRBJ1-4	CASSVGGVSLEKLFF	TGCGCCAGCAGCGTAGGGGGGGTATCGCTTGAAAAACTGTTTTTT
TRBV28	.	.	TRBJ1-2	CASSPLTLLGSPYQPNYGYTF	TGTGCCAGCAGTCCTCTTACCCTCCTGGGCAGCCCTTACCAACCTAACTATGGCTACACCTTC
TRBV10-2	.	TRBD1	TRBJ1-2	CASRRDRVLCGYTF	TGCGCCAGCAGACGGGACAGGGTCCTCTGTGGCTACACCTTC
TRBV6-1	.	.	TRBJ1-2	CASSEARDSSNYGYTF	TGTGCCAGCAGTGAAGCGAGAGATTCCTCTAACTATGGCTACACCTTC
TRBV6-4	.	TRBD1	TRBJ1-1	CASSEQGRGTEAFF	TGTGCCAGCTCCGAACAGGGGAGAGGAACTGAAGCTTTCTTT
TRBV6-5	once	.	TRBJ1-2	CASSYSGEGTDGYTF	TGTGCCAGCAGTTACTCGGGAGAGGGAACGGATGGCTACACCTTC
TRBV28	.	TRBD1	TRBJ2-5	CASGLYRGQTQYF	TGTGCCAGCGGCCTTTACAGGGGGCAGACCCAGTACTTC
TRBV6-5	.	.	TRBJ2-4	CASSIMGGVKNIQYF	TGTGCCAGCAGTATTATGGGGGGAGTCAAAAACATTCAGTACTTC
TRBV30	.	TRBD2	TRBJ2-1	CAWSGGVANEQFF	TGTGCCTGGTCGGGGGGGGTGGCCAATGAGCAGTTCTTC
TRBV6-6	.	TRBD1	TRBJ1-5	CASSNRGGQPQHF	TGTGCCAGCAGCAACAGGGGAGGACAGCCCCAGCATTTT
TRBV6-5	.	TRBD1	TRBJ2-4	CASSPAGQGAAQYF	TGTGCCAGCAGTCCGGCGGGACAGGGGGCGGCTCAGTACTTC
TRBV11-2	.	.	TRBJ2-2	CASSPTGNGELFF	TGTGCCAGCAGCCCAACAGGGAACGGGGAGCTGTTTTTT